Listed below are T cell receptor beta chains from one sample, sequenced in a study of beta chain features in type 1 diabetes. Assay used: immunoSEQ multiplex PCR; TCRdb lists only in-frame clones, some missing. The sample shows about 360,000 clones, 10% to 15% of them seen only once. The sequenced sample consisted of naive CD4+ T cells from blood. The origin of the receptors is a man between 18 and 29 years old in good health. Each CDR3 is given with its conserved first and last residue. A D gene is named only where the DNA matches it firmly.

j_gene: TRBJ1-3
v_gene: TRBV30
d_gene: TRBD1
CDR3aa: CAWSARGQGKGNTIYF

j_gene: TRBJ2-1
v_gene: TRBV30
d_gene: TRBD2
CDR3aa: CAWRPERELKFF

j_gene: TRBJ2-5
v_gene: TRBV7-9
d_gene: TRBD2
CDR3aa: CASSLSGAQETQYF

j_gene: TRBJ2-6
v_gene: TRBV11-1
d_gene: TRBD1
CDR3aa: CASSTGTGRSGANVLTF

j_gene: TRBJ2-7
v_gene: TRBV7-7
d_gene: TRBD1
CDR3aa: CASSSDRVEQYF

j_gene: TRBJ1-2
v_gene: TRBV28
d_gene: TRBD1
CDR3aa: CASSVGGVDYGYTF

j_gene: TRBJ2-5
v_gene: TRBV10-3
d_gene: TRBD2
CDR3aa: CAISPGTSGKETQYF

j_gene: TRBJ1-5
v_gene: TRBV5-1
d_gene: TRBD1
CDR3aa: CASSTGTGDQPQHF

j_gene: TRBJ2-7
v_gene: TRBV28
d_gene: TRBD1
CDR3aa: CASSFPGQGSEQYF

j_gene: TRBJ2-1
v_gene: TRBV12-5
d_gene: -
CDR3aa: CASGLFSEAGREQFF

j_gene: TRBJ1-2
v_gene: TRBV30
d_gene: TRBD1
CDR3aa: CAWSLAGTAYYGYTF

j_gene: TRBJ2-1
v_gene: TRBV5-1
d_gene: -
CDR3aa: CASSLAVSQGSNEQFF

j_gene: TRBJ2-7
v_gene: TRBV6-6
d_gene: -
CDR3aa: CASSYSDSPYEQYF

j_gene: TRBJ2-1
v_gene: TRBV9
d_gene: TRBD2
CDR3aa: CASSALLAGGSEQFF

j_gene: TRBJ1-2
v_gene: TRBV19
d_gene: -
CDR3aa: CASSIESGNYGYTF

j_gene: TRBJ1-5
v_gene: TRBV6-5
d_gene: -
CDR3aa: CASSRRDSRLEPQHF

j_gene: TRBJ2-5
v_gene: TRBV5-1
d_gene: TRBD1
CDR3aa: CASSLTTGYQETQYF

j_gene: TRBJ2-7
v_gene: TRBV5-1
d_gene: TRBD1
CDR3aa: CASSSTGQGYEQYF

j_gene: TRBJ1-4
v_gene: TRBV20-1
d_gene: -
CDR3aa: CSASHREKLFF

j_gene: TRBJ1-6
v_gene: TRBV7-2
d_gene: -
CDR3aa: CASSLDPVGSYNSPLHF

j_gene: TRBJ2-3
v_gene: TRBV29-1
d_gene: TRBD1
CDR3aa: CSVRGQITDTQYF

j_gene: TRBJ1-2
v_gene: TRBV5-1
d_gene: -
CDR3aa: CASSPRQVLPGNYGYTF

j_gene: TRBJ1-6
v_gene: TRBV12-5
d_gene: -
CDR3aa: CASGSDSPLHF

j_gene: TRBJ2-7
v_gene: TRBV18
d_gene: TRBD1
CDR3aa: CASSTGDSLSYEQYF

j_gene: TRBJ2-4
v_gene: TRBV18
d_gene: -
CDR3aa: CASSPPSTAGGNIQYF

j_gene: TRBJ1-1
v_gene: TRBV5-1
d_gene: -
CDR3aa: CASSKEQGRGTEAFF

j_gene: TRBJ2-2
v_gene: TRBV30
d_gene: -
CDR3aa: CAWKRGPAGELFF

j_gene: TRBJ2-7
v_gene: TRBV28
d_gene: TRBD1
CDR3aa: CASSSHSTGDRGHEQYF

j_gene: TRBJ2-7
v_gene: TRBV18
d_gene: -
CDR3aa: CASSPPGQGYEQYF

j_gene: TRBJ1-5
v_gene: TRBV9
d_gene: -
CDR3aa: CASSVVGQINQPQHF

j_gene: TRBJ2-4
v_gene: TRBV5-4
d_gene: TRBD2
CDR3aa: CASSLALAGGNIQYF

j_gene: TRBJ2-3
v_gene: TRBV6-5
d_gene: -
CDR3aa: CASRMRPSVSDTQYF

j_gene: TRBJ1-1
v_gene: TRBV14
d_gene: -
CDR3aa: CASSPRGARTEAFF

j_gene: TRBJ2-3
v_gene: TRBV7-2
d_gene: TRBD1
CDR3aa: CASSSLGTGHTDTQYF

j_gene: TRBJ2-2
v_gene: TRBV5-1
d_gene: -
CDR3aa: CASSLETDRSTGELFF

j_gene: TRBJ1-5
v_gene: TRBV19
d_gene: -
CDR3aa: CASSPTPTDTYQPQHF

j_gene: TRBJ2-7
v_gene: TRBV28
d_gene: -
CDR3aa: CASSFQGGSDEQYF

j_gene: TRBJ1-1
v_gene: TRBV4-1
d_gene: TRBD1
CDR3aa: CASSQGQGANTEAFF